This T cell receptor (beta chain) was captured in a study of shared clonotypes between healthy human individuals. Naive CD8 isolation took CD45RO-negative cells positively selected for CCR7 and excluded terminally differentiated effector memory CD45RA+ cells. The ends lost 5 bases at V and 6 bases at J; junction bases unmatched: 15. The CDR3 is 18 amino acids. Germline values: CDR1 MDHEN, CDR2 SYDVKM. Libraries were prepared by immunoSEQ multiplex PCR; TCRdb keeps only in-frame clonotypes and omits some of them. The table has hundreds of thousands of clones, approximately 96% seen once. The rearrangement joins TRBV28 to TRBJ2-7, with 14 bases fitting TRBD2. What was sequenced was naive CD8+ T cells sorted from blood. This TCR was sampled from a woman in her 30s in good health. CDR3 in amino acids: CASSVRSGTSGRAPEQYF. Here the CDR3 DNA reads TGTGCCAGCAGTGTGCGTTCGGGGACTAGCGGGAGAGCCCCCGAGCAGTACTTC.